This T cell receptor (beta chain) was obtained from a study of T cells after yellow fever vaccination. Germline V gene lookup returns CDR1 SEHNR and CDR2 FQNEAQ (reference sequence). The CDR3 has 14 residues. The V end lost 3 bases, the J end lost 9 bases, and 12 bases lay between the germline ends. TCRdb reprocessed the 5' RACE reads via MiXCR and lists one record per CDR3 protein. The table lists a few hundred thousand distinct CDR3 sequences, roughly 17% of them singletons. The TCR was taken from a young man who received the YFV17D yellow fever vaccine. The specimen comprised PBMCs, sampled around 5 days after the first yellow fever vaccination. The chain carries TRBV7-9 and TRBJ1-6, with D perhaps matching TRBD1 (6 bases). DNA for the CDR3: TGTGCCAGCAGCTTTGGACAGTTTTCTTCACCCCTCCACTTT. Its translation is CASSFGQFSSPLHF.